Listed here is a single TCR beta chain. The antigen remains unidentified. The length of the CDR3 is 15 residues. Trimming cost V 5 bases and J 1 base, with 12 bases left between them. CDR1 is SGHVS and CDR2 is FNYEAQ in the germline V gene. Cells designated naive CD8 were CD45RO-negative and were positively selected for CCR7, with terminally differentiated effector memory CD45RA+ cells excluded. TCRdb keeps only in-frame clones here, not all; method: immunoSEQ multiplex PCR. The sample contains about 2.2 million clones, around 93% of which appear only once. This sample was taken from a study of shared clonotypes between healthy human individuals. Across the whole study: The cohort comprised a couple of women and a few men. Their ages spanned 18 to 49 years.

Study results and limitations: A few donors had roughly 5% of their naive CD4 clonotypes in common. Compared with memory subsets, naive subsets generally had larger estimated richness.

The sequence was obtained from a young man in good health. Some clones in this sample may be carry-over from other donors' samples. V is TRBV7-6 and J is TRBJ1-5; TRBD1 is a possible D gene (6 bases). Sequenced sample: naive CD8+ T cells from PBMCs. CDR3 in DNA: TGTGCCAGCAGCACGAACAGGGAAAGCAATCAGCCCCAGCATTTT. Translation gives CASSTNRESNQPQHF.